Shown below are 23 T cell receptor beta chains from a single sample sequenced in a study of blood T cells in healthy people across ages. A second about 6 to 12 cycle PCR used barcoded and J-beta primers. TCRdb re-derived calls from the 5' RACE reads in MiXCR, one entry per CDR3 protein. This table holds some 780,000 distinct CDR3 sequences, 56% found once. Sequencing used blood. Receptors were obtained from a middle-aged man in good health.

This clonotype was seen a few times. The chain carries TRBV6-2 or TRBV6-3 and TRBJ1-2; D gene uncertain. This CDR3 is 22 amino acids long. V gave up 6 bases and J gave up 0 bases, with 35 bases separating them. Germline V gene lookup returns CDR1 MNHEY and CDR2 SVGEGT. The chain's CDR3 is CASRLSPRTSPTFIYSNYGYTF. CDR3 nucleotides: TGTGCCAGCAGACTCTCTCCTAGGACCAGCCCGACCTTCATATATTCTAACTATGGCTACACCTTC.

This clonotype was counted only a few times. The V and J genes are TRBV12-3 or TRBV12-4 and TRBJ2-1; D unclear. The ends were cut back, 8 bases at V and 2 bases at J, with 13 bases in the middle. The CDR3 length is 14 residues. The CDR3 DNA reads TGTGCCAGCTCCCTCTTGGGCACCTACAATGAGCAGTTCTTC. Its translation: CASSLLGTYNEQFF.

The chain combines TRBV27 with TRBJ1-1; 9 bases line up with TRBD1. CDR3 size: 16 residues. Unmatched junction bases numbered 8, after V lost 6 bases and J lost 0 bases. Germline V CDR1 and CDR2: MNHEY, SMNVEV (reference sequence). CDR3 in amino acids: CASSRTGGTMNTEAFF. The CDR3 coding sequence is TGTGCCAGCAGCCGCACAGGGGGCACCATGAACACTGAAGCTTTCTTT.

The V call is TRBV7-3, the J call TRBJ1-2, with unresolved D. The CDR3 is 13 residues long. Germline V gene sequence: CDR1 SGHTA, CDR2 FQGTGA. V was pared by 4 bases and J by 8 bases, with 14 bases between. CDR3 DNA: TGTGCCAGCAGCTCCGCTACTAACGGGGGCTACACCTTC. Its protein is CASSSATNGGYTF.

V is TRBV5-1 and J is TRBJ2-7, with 12 bases that match TRBD2. Germline trimming cut 4 bases from V and 5 bases from J; bases unmatched to any gene: 4. The CDR3 covers 14 residues. The germline CDR1 and CDR2 sequences are SGHRS and YFSETQ. CDR3 amino acids: CASSASGRAHEQYF. The CDR3, as DNA: TGCGCCAGCAGCGCTAGCGGGAGGGCCCACGAGCAGTACTTC.

CDR3 amino acids: CASSVEAGRGTEAFF. The CDR3 bases are TGTGCCAGCAGCGTAGAGGCAGGGAGAGGCACTGAAGCTTTCTTT. The chain is built from TRBV9 and TRBJ1-1; tentatively, D is TRBD1 (5 bases). The CDR3 has 15 residues. Trimming removed 0 bases from V and 4 bases from J, with 13 bases in between. Germline CDR1 SGDLS, CDR2 YYNGEE. The full variable domain, in which reference TRBV9 and TRBJ1-1 provide the parts outside the CDR3, is DSGVTQTPKHLITATGQRVTLRCSPRSGDLSVYWYQQSLDQGLQFLIQYYNGEERAKGNILERFSAQQFPDLHSELNLSSLELGDSALYFCASSVEAGRGTEAFFGQGTRLTVV.

The chain has TRBV5-1 and TRBJ2-7; D is unclear. Germline CDR1 reads SGHRS; CDR2 reads YFSETQ. V was clipped by 4 bases and J by 0 bases, with 11 bases between them. The CDR3 consists of 14 residues. The chain's CDR3 is CASSPLGPSYEQYF. Written as DNA, the CDR3 is TGCGCCAGCAGCCCCCTCGGTCCCTCCTACGAGCAGTACTTC.

The chain recombines TRBV15 with TRBJ1-2; D unresolved. Germline V gene sequence: CDR1 LNHNV, CDR2 YYDKDF (reference sequence). V was shortened by 8 bases and J by 4 bases, with 23 bases between the two germline ends. The CDR3 runs to 16 residues. CDR3 amino acids: CATHDPTVGYSYGYTF. CDR3 sequence (DNA): TGTGCCACCCACGACCCGACCGTGGGGTATAGCTATGGCTACACCTTC.

CDR3 nucleotide sequence: TGTGCCAGCAGCTTGAACCCGGGGCACCAAGAGACCCAGTACTTC. This gives the protein CASSLNPGHQETQYF. The chain employs TRBV7-3 and TRBJ2-5; D assignment may be TRBD1 or TRBD2 (5 bases each). Per the germline V gene, CDR1 is SGHTA and CDR2 is FQGTGA. Trimming stripped 3 bases from V and 0 bases from J, with 11 bases between. This CDR3 is built from 15 residues.

This clonotype was seen a single time. V usage is TRBV27 and J usage is TRBJ2-6; TRBD2 aligns across 8 bases. In germline, CDR1 is MNHEY, CDR2 SMNVEV (reference sequence). The CDR3 spans 17 residues. The V segment lost 3 bases and the J segment 2 bases; nucleotides outside the gene matches: 6. The DNA for the CDR3 is TGTGCCAGCAGTTTCTCGGGAGGGGTCACTGGGGCCAACGTCCTGACTTTC. Residues: CASSFSGGVTGANVLTF.

There are a few counts of this clonotype. The rearrangement links TRBV15 to TRBJ2-5; tentative D call: TRBD1 (6 bases). Germline values: CDR1 LNHNV, CDR2 YYDKDF (reference sequence). Deletions cut 0 bases from V and 3 bases from J, with 11 bases between. The CDR3 extends over 15 amino acids. The CDR3 DNA follows: TGTGCCACCAGCAGAGATCTGCCAGGGGAAGAGACCCAGTACTTC. Translated, it gives CATSRDLPGEETQYF.

The gene calls are TRBV4-2 and TRBJ2-1; D gene unclear. Per the germline V gene, CDR1 is LGHNA and CDR2 is YNFKEQ. The germline V and J ends were trimmed by 1 base and 9 bases, with 4 bases remaining between them. The CDR3 consists of 11 residues. CDR3 sequence reads: CASSQAVEQFF. The CDR3 nucleotides are TGTGCCAGCAGCCAAGCAGTTGAGCAGTTCTTC.

The chain employs TRBV27 and TRBJ2-1; possibly TRBD2 for D (6 bases). The CDR3 runs 16 residues. Germline values: CDR1 MNHEY, CDR2 SMNVEV (reference sequence). Trimming left V 0 bases short and J 2 bases short, with 11 bases between. CDR3 sequence: CASSLSWRDAYNEQFF. The CDR3 DNA reads TGTGCCAGCAGTTTATCTTGGAGGGACGCCTACAATGAGCAGTTCTTC.

This clonotype was counted once. The rearrangement uses TRBV20-1 and TRBJ2-7; no definite D call. Germline-derived CDR1 and CDR2 are DFQATT and SNEGSKA (reference sequence). The V end lost 0 bases, the J end lost 3 bases, and 12 bases lay between the germline ends. The CDR3 runs to 14 residues. The CDR3 here is CSAREISQFYEQYF. CDR3 DNA: TGCAGTGCTAGAGAGATTAGCCAATTCTACGAGCAGTACTTC.

This clonotype was counted a few times. The chain joins TRBV3-1 to TRBJ1-6, with D perhaps matching TRBD1 (5 bases). The V end was cut by 4 bases, the J end by 14 bases, with 12 bases between. This CDR3 is 12 amino acids long. The germline gives CDR1 LGHDT, CDR2 YNNKEL (reference sequence). Here the CDR3 DNA reads TGTGCCAGCAGCCGCGGGGGATATACCCTCCACTTT. Translated, it gives CASSRGGYTLHF.

The CDR3 spells CSARALDEAYEQYF. CDR3 sequence (DNA): TGCAGTGCTAGAGCTCTGGATGAAGCCTACGAGCAGTACTTC. The V call is TRBV20-1, the J call TRBJ2-7; unclear D gene. V gave up 1 base and J gave up 2 bases, with 12 bases separating them. The CDR3 covers 14 residues. Germline V gene data show CDR1 as DFQATT and CDR2 as SNEGSKA (reference sequence).

V and J are TRBV24-1 and TRBJ2-5; 7 nucleotides match TRBD2. The J call may be wrong; the DNA end is better matched by TRBJ2-7. Germline CDR1 reads KGHDR; CDR2 reads SFDVKD. CDR3 length: 14 residues. The CDR3 nucleotides are TGTGCCACCAGTGATAGCGGGATTACCTACGAGCAGTACTTC. The encoded protein is CATSDSGITYEQYF.

This clonotype was counted a few times. The V call is TRBV7-2, the J call TRBJ2-7, with D tentatively TRBD2 (6 bases). Deletions cut 1 base from V and 0 bases from J, with 10 bases between. There are 15 residues in the CDR3. The germline gives CDR1 SGHTA, CDR2 FQGNSA. As DNA, the CDR3 is TGTGCCAGCAGCTTAGTCGGGGGAATCTCCTACGAGCAGTACTTC. Protein: CASSLVGGISYEQYF.

This clonotype was seen a few times. CDR3 in DNA: TGCGCCAGCAGCCAAAGGACTAGCAGTTACAATGAGCAGTTCTTC. Protein sequence: CASSQRTSSYNEQFF. This rearrangement joins TRBV4-3 to TRBJ2-1; 8 nucleotides line up with TRBD2. Germline V gene sequence: CDR1 LGHNA, CDR2 YSLEER. The CDR3 totals 15 residues. V lost 2 bases and J lost 4; bases outside the gene matches: 4.

The rearrangement uses TRBV12-3 or TRBV12-4 and TRBJ2-1; TRBD2 aligns across 10 bases. The CDR3 loop spans 15 amino acids. V lost 7 bases to trimming and J lost 5 bases; unmatched junction nucleotides: 8. CDR3 region: CASTSSTSGNNEQFF. In nucleotides, the CDR3 is TGTGCCAGCACAAGTAGTACTAGCGGGAACAATGAGCAGTTCTTC.

This chain joins TRBV28 and TRBJ2-7, with TRBD1 identical over 7 bases. The CDR3 loop spans 13 amino acids. Germline CDR1 is MDHEN and CDR2 is SYDVKM. The J segment lost 10 bases and the V segment lost 10 bases, leaving 16 bases of the junction unmatched. DNA for the CDR3: TGTGCCATAGGGGACAGAGGAGCTAGAACCCAGTACTTC. It translates to CAIGDRGARTQYF.

This clonotype was seen only a few times. The chain couples TRBV10-3 to TRBJ2-1, with 7 bases aligning to TRBD2. The V and J ends lost 4 bases and 6 bases, in that order; junction bases with no gene match: 12. Germline lookup yields CDR1 ENHRY and CDR2 SYGVKD. This CDR3 is built from 16 residues. CDR3 residues: CAISVATSESSNEQFF. CDR3 in DNA: TGTGCCATCAGTGTAGCCACTAGCGAGAGTAGCAATGAGCAGTTCTTC.

The chain links TRBV28 to TRBJ2-5; 8 nucleotides match TRBD1. The V segment lost 3 bases and the J segment 4 bases; nucleotides outside the gene matches: 13. Per the germline V gene, CDR1 is MDHEN and CDR2 is SYDVKM. This CDR3 region has 17 residues. The CDR3 reads CASSFSRPGQGLETQYF. CDR3 sequence (DNA): TGTGCCAGCAGTTTTTCTCGACCCGGACAGGGCTTAGAGACCCAGTACTTC.